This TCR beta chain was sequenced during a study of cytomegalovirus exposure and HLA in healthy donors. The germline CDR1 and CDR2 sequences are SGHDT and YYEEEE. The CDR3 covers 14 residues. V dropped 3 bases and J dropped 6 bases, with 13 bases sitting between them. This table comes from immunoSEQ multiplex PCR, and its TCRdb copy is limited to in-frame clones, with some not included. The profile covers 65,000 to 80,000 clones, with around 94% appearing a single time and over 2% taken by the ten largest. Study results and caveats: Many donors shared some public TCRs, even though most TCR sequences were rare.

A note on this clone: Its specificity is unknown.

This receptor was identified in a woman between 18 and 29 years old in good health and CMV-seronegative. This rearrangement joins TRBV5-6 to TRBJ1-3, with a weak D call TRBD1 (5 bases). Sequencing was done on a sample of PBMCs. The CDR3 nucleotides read TGTGCCAGCAGCTCAGGGCTATCATCAAACACCATATATTTT. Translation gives CASSSGLSSNTIYF.